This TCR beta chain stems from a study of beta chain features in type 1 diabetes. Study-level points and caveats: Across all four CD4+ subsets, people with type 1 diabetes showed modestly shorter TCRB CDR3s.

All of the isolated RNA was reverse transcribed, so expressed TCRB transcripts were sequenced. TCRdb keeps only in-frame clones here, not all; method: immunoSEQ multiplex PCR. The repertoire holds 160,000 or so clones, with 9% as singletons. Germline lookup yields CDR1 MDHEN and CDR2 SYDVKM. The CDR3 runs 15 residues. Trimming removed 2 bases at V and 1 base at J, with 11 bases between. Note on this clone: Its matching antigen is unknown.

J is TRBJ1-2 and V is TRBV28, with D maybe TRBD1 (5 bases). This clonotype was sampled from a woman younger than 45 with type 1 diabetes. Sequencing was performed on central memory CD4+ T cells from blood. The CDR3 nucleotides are TGTGCCAGCAGTTTAGGTACAGGAATTAACTATGGCTACACCTTC. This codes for CASSLGTGINYGYTF.